This T cell receptor (beta chain) derives from a study of T cell changes during pregnancy in multiple sclerosis. Repertoires were generated with immunoSEQ multiplex PCR, while TCRdb's copy carries only in-frame clones and drops some. This table holds roughly 80,000 clones, 75% to 90% found once. The sample in question was peripheral blood, obtained before pregnancy. This sequence originates from a female donor with multiple sclerosis, enrolled in a pregnancy study.

CDR3 residues: CAWSVPGFSGNTIYF. CDR3 in DNA: TGTGCCTGGAGTGTACCGGGATTCTCTGGAAACACCATATATTTT. The chain employs TRBV30 and TRBJ1-3; D unclear. The CDR3 extends over 15 amino acids. V was trimmed by 0 bases and J by 0 bases, leaving 9 bases between them. The germline gives CDR1 GTSNPN, CDR2 SVGIG (reference sequence).